This paragraph covers one T cell receptor beta chain sequence. Antigen: not known. The junction had 9 bases not matched to a gene; V was cut back by 4 bases and J by 6 bases. Germline-derived CDR1 and CDR2 are ENHRY and SYGVKD. CDR3 length: 16 residues. TCRdb processed the reads anew with MiXCR; each CDR3 protein has one entry. Seen here are 45,000 to 55,000 distinct CDR3 sequences, about a fifth observed once, and the top ten hold 70% to 90%. The sample belongs to a study of T cell repertoires in cytomegalovirus infection. Study-wide background: Recently identified HLA-C-restricted CMV epitopes and well-studied HLA-B-restricted CMV epitopes were used by the study. Shared public TCR beta signatures pointed to both CMV infection and a matching HLA type.

This sequence was found in a human donor in good health (CMV status not recorded). Some clones in this sample may be carry-over from other donors' samples. V gene TRBV10-3 combines with J gene TRBJ2-1, with 10 bases aligning to TRBD2. The material was CD8+ T cells from cultured PBMCs, obtained from culture after CMV antigen stimulation. The DNA for the CDR3 is TGTGCCATCAGTGGGGCTAAGCGGGAGGGCCCCAATGAGCAGTTCTTC. Amino acid sequence: CAISGAKREGPNEQFF.